The 25 T cell receptor beta chains in this list originate from one sample, sequenced in a study of blood T cell repertoires in COVID-19. Assay used: immunoSEQ multiplex PCR; TCRdb lists only in-frame clones, some missing. The data contain about 140,000 clones, around 81% of them seen just once; the ten biggest clones take up 5%. Sample: peripheral blood. These receptors were obtained from a woman aged 50 to 60 with acute or convalescent COVID-19.

The CDR3 loop is CASSATSGGGNEQFF. The CDR3 DNA follows: TGTGCCAGCAGCGCGACTAGCGGGGGCGGCAATGAGCAGTTCTTC. The gene calls are TRBV7-2 and TRBJ2-1, with TRBD2 matching over 12 bases. The CDR3 loop spans 15 amino acids. The trim removed 5 bases at V and 6 bases at J, leaving 5 bases unmatched. CDR1 is SGHTA and CDR2 is FQGNSA in the germline V gene.

A few counts support this clone. This chain uses TRBV27 with TRBJ2-1; the match to TRBD2 covers 8 bases. Germline V CDR1 and CDR2: MNHEY, SMNVEV (reference sequence). The CDR3 sequence is 15 residues long. V lost 7 bases to trimming and J lost 9 bases; unmatched junction nucleotides: 14. CDR3 region: CASTSLGLGQSEQFF. CDR3 bases: TGTGCCAGCACTTCCTTGGGACTAGGTCAAAGTGAGCAGTTCTTC.

This clone was found a few times. The rearrangement uses TRBV2 and TRBJ1-6; a weak D match, TRBD1 (6 bases). CDR1 SNHLY and CDR2 FYNNEI come from the germline V gene. This CDR3 has 15 residues. With 7 bases removed from V and 0 bases from J, the gap between germline ends came to 10 bases. The CDR3 DNA reads TGTGCCAGCAATTGGGACACCTCCTATAATTCACCCCTCCACTTT. It codes for CASNWDTSYNSPLHF.

The chain carries TRBV2 and TRBJ1-1; TRBD1 aligns across 7 bases. The CDR3 is 13 residues long. After removal of 8 bases from V and 4 bases from J, the junction contained 7 bases not matched to a gene. Germline loops: CDR1 SNHLY, CDR2 FYNNEI. CDR3 residues: CASSTGEVTEAFF. The CDR3 DNA sequence: TGTGCCAGCTCCACAGGGGAAGTCACTGAAGCTTTCTTT.

This clone appeared many times. The chain couples TRBV10-3 to TRBJ1-2, with 8 bases fitting TRBD1. Germline CDR1 reads ENHRY; CDR2 reads SYGVKD. V lost 8 bases and J lost 5; bases outside the gene matches: 10. CDR3 length: 14 residues. CDR3 amino acids: CAILKGQAYYGYTF. For the CDR3, the DNA is TGTGCCATCCTAAAGGGACAGGCTTATTATGGCTACACCTTC.

The chain recombines TRBV28 with TRBJ2-7; D not resolved. The V gene lost 6 bases and the J gene lost 3 bases, with 12 bases spanning the gap. Looked up from germline, CDR1 is MDHEN and CDR2 is SYDVKM. This CDR3 is built from 13 residues. The CDR3 protein is CASRDLVDYEQYF. For the CDR3, the DNA is TGTGCCAGCAGAGACCTAGTTGACTACGAGCAGTACTTC.

V is TRBV11-2 and J is TRBJ2-7, with no clear D. V gave up 1 base and J gave up 3 bases, with 7 bases separating them. This CDR3 spans 13 amino acids. Germline CDR1 is SGHAT and CDR2 is FQNNGV. CDR3 DNA sequence: TGTGCCAGCAGCTTAGGGGCAGACTACGAGCAGTACTTC. It codes for CASSLGADYEQYF.

The V call is TRBV21-1, the J call TRBJ2-2; the DNA was not compared with TRBD2, the D call given in the table. TRBV21-1 is a pseudogene locus. This CDR3 contains 15 residues. This chain's CDR3 is CASSSLSEGTGELFF. The CDR3 DNA is TGTGCCAGCAGTAGCTTGTCGGAGGGGACCGGGGAGCTGTTTTTT.

CDR3: CASSKLAGGVLNEQFF. CDR3 coding DNA: TGTGCCAGCAGCAAGCTAGCGGGAGGGGTTTTGAATGAGCAGTTCTTC. The genes are TRBV11-3 and TRBJ2-1; 12 positions agree with TRBD2. Per germline, CDR1 SGHNT and CDR2 YENEEA. Trimming took 5 bases from V and 7 from J; bases not matched to a gene: 9. The CDR3 extends over 16 amino acids.

This clone came up a few times. The chain uses TRBV12-3 or TRBV12-4 and TRBJ2-1; 10 bases are shared with TRBD2. The J segment lost 9 bases and the V segment lost 5 bases, leaving 4 bases of the junction unmatched. The CDR3 sequence is 13 residues long. CDR3 in DNA: TGTGCCAGCAGTAGCGGGGGGGCTACTGAGCAGTTCTTC. Residues: CASSSGGATEQFF.

This chain uses TRBV3-1 (or the pseudogene TRBV3-2) with TRBJ2-3; D is ambiguous. Germline lookup yields CDR1 LGHDT and CDR2 YNNKEL (reference sequence). V was clipped by 4 bases and J by 3 bases, with 5 bases between them. The CDR3 covers 12 residues. The CDR3 DNA follows: TGTGCCAGCAGCCTTTCTACAGATACGCAGTATTTT. Its protein is CASSLSTDTQYF.

This sequence joins TRBV19 and TRBJ1-1; D possibly corresponds to TRBD1 (5 bases). V was trimmed by 3 bases and J by 4 bases, leaving 12 bases between them. CDR3 size: 14 residues. Germline V CDR1 and CDR2: LNHDA, SQIVND (reference sequence). CDR3 bases: TGTGCCAGTAGTATCGGGGGTCGGGGCACTGAAGCTTTCTTT. It is translated as CASSIGGRGTEAFF.

This clone was seen more than once but under ten times. The chain carries TRBV11-3 and TRBJ2-3; TRBD2 matches at 11 bases. Trimming cost V 2 bases and J 4 bases; bases outside gene matches: 5. This CDR3 is 16 amino acids long. The germline V gene has CDR1 SGHNT and CDR2 YENEEA. This CDR3 reads CASSLKASGGSDTQYF. CDR3 DNA sequence: TGTGCCAGCAGCTTAAAGGCTAGCGGGGGGTCAGATACGCAGTATTTT.

This clone came up once. CDR3 amino acids: CASSLAPGTSGIPDTQYF. The CDR3 coding sequence is TGCGCCAGCAGCCTTGCACCCGGGACTAGTGGTATTCCAGATACGCAGTATTTT. The rearrangement uses TRBV5-1 and TRBJ2-3; 8 bases are a match to TRBD2. V lost 4 bases and J lost 4; bases outside the gene matches: 17. The CDR3 spans 18 residues. Germline V gene lookup returns CDR1 SGHRS and CDR2 YFSETQ.

The table lists this clone with a few counts. J is TRBJ1-2 and V is TRBV25-1; D not certain. This CDR3 comprises 16 residues. Trimming left V 3 bases short and J 5 bases short, with 19 bases between. The germline V gene encodes CDR1 MGHDK and CDR2 SYGVNS. DNA of the CDR3: TGTGCCAGCAGTGATGGATCGGGGTTAGACTCGTATGGCTACACCTTC. Its protein product is CASSDGSGLDSYGYTF.

This clone was detected only a few times. The chain couples TRBV18 to TRBJ1-2; a weak D match, TRBD1 (5 bases). The germline gives CDR1 KGHSH, CDR2 LQKENI. V lost 2 bases, J lost 1 base, and 11 bases lay in between. This CDR3 is 15 amino acids long. The CDR3 here is CASSPDRNLNYGYTF. The CDR3 DNA is TGTGCCAGCTCACCAGACAGAAATCTTAACTATGGCTACACCTTC.

The CDR3 protein is CASGPPAGNNYGYTF. The CDR3 DNA is TGTGCTAGTGGTCCCCCGGCAGGGAACAACTATGGCTACACCTTC. The chain has TRBV12-5 and TRBJ1-2, with a possible D match to TRBD1 (5 bases). The germline gives CDR1 LGHNT, CDR2 FRNRAP. Trimming removed 5 bases at V and 2 bases at J, with 15 bases between. The CDR3 length is 15 residues.

The chain carries TRBV9 and TRBJ1-6, with 7 bases that match TRBD1. The CDR3 is made up of 16 amino acids. Germline V lookup: CDR1 SGDLS, CDR2 YYNGEE. After removal of 0 bases from V and 4 bases from J, the junction contained 4 bases not matched to a gene. In DNA, the CDR3 is TGTGCCAGCAGCGTAGACCCGACAGGGTATAATTCACCCCTCCACTTT. This gives the protein CASSVDPTGYNSPLHF. Looking up the rest from reference TRBV9 and TRBJ1-6 gives the full variable domain: DSGVTQTPKHLITATGQRVTLRCSPRSGDLSVYWYQQSLDQGLQFLIQYYNGEERAKGNILERFSAQQFPDLHSELNLSSLELGDSALYFCASSVDPTGYNSPLHFGNGTRLTVT.

This clone was detected only a few times. The chain employs TRBV5-1 and TRBJ1-4; tentative D call: TRBD1 (6 bases). The germline V gene has CDR1 SGHRS and CDR2 YFSETQ. V lost 3 bases and J lost 4, with 10 bases in between. The CDR3 consists of 14 residues. The CDR3 region is CASSSQGINEKLFF. The DNA for the CDR3 is TGCGCCAGCAGCTCACAGGGAATTAATGAAAAACTGTTTTTT. Based on the CDR3 plus reference TRBV5-1 and TRBJ1-4, the full variable domain is KAGVTQTPRYLIKTRGQQVTLSCSPISGHRSVSWYQQTPGQGLQFLFEYFSETQRNKGNFPGRFSGRQFSNSRSEMNVSTLELGDSALYLCASSSQGINEKLFFGSGTQLSVL.

This chain connects TRBV29-1 to TRBJ2-7; TRBD1 matches at 10 bases. The CDR3 length is 14 residues. J was trimmed by 2 bases and V by 6 bases; bases with no gene match: 7. From germline, CDR1 is SQVTM and CDR2 ANQGSEA. CDR3 nucleotide sequence: TGCAGCGTCCGCCGGGGGACAGGGGCCTACGAGCAGTACTTC. This gives the protein CSVRRGTGAYEQYF.

This chain's CDR3 is CATSNTGEMSSPLHF. CDR3 in DNA: TGTGCCACCTCGAATACAGGGGAGATGAGTTCACCCCTCCACTTT. The chain is built from TRBV10-3 and TRBJ1-6; 7 bases agree with TRBD1. Germline loops: CDR1 ENHRY, CDR2 SYGVKD. The CDR3 loop spans 15 amino acids. Trimming cost V 10 bases and J 9 bases; bases outside gene matches: 15.

This rearrangement joins TRBV4-2 to TRBJ2-7; 10 positions match TRBD2. From germline, CDR1 is LGHNA and CDR2 YNFKEQ. This CDR3 has 17 amino acids. Trimming took 2 bases from V and 0 from J; bases not matched to a gene: 7. The chain's CDR3 is CASSQSSGGPNSYEQYF. The CDR3 DNA reads as TGTGCCAGCAGCCAATCTAGCGGGGGACCAAACTCCTACGAGCAGTACTTC.

The chain employs TRBV18 and TRBJ1-5, with 12 bases fitting TRBD1. The CDR3 covers 18 residues. Trimming cost V 5 bases and J 2 bases; bases outside gene matches: 10. The germline V gene has CDR1 KGHSH and CDR2 LQKENI. CDR3 DNA sequence: TGTGCCAGCTCAACCGGGACAGGGGGCTCGGGTGGCAATCAGCCCCAGCATTTT. This sequence encodes CASSTGTGGSGGNQPQHF.

This chain joins TRBV7-2 and TRBJ2-5; no reliable D call. CDR3 length: 12 amino acids. CDR1 and CDR2 from the germline V gene are SGHTA and FQGNSA. The V and J ends lost 1 base and 4 bases respectively, with 4 bases between them. CDR3: CASSLERETQYF. CDR3 sequence (DNA): TGTGCCAGCAGCTTAGAGAGAGAGACCCAGTACTTC.

The J gene is TRBJ1-1, the V gene TRBV5-1; D gene unclear. Between the trimmed V and J ends, which lost 0 bases and 3 bases, there was a span of 6 bases. Germline CDR1 is SGHRS and CDR2 is YFSETQ. CDR3 size: 13 residues. CDR3 nucleotide sequence: TGCGCCAGCAGCTTGGACGGTTACACTGAAGCTTTCTTT. It is translated as CASSLDGYTEAFF. The full variable domain, its missing parts supplied by reference TRBV5-1 and TRBJ1-1, is KAGVTQTPRYLIKTRGQQVTLSCSPISGHRSVSWYQQTPGQGLQFLFEYFSETQRNKGNFPGRFSGRQFSNSRSEMNVSTLELGDSALYLCASSLDGYTEAFFGQGTRLTVV.